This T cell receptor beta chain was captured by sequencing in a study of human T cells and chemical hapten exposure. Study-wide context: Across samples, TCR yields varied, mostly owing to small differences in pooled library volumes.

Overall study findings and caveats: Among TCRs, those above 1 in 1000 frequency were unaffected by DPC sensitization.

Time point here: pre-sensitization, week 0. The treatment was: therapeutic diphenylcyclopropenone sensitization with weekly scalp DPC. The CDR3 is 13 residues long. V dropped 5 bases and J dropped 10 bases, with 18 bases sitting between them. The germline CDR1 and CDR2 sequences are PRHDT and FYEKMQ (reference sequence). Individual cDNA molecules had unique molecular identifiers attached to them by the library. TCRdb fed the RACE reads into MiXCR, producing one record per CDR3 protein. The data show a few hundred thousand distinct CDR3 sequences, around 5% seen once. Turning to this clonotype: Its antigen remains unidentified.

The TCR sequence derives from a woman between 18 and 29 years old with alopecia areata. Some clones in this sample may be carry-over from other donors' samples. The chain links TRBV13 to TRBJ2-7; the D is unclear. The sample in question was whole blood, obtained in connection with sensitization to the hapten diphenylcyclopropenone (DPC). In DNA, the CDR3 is TGTGCCAGCAGCCAACCCCCCTGGGCAAGCCAGTACTTC. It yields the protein CASSQPPWASQYF.